These 22 T cell receptor beta chains originate from one sample sequenced in a study of blood T cell repertoires in COVID-19. Profiling relied on immunoSEQ multiplex PCR, and the TCRdb table lists in-frame clones only, not all of them. The repertoire has 200,000 to 250,000 clones, around four fifths of them found once; the top ten carry 18%. Material: peripheral blood. These receptors originate from a woman aged 80 or older with active or convalescent COVID-19.

The chain recombines TRBV23-1 with TRBJ1-1, with TRBD1 matching 7 bases. TRBV23-1 is noted as an ORF with a role that remains uncertain. Unmatched junction bases numbered 14, after V lost 7 bases and J lost 3 bases. The CDR3 is 16 residues long. The CDR3 DNA follows: TGCGCCAGCAACACTCTCAGGGGGTTCAGCTACACTGAAGCTTTCTTT. This gives the protein CASNTLRGFSYTEAFF.

This clone was recorded only once. The chain has TRBV12-3 or TRBV12-4 and TRBJ2-7; 7 bases align to TRBD2. The CDR3 consists of 13 residues. Trimming cost V 3 bases and J 4 bases; bases outside gene matches: 3. The CDR3 is CASSFGLVYEQYF. CDR3 in DNA: TGTGCCAGCAGTTTCGGACTAGTATACGAGCAGTACTTC.

Concerning this clone: This same CDR3 is encoded by further DNA sequences in the sample. This rearrangement joins TRBV9 to TRBJ2-2; D might be TRBD2 (6 bases). This CDR3 has 15 residues. Trimming removed 2 bases from V and 3 bases from J, with 11 bases in between. Germline V CDR1 and CDR2: SGDLS, YYNGEE. The CDR3 region has the DNA TGTGCCAGCAGCGTGGCCGGAGGGTACACCGGGGAGCTGTTTTTT. Protein product: CASSVAGGYTGELFF.

V gene TRBV28 combines with J gene TRBJ1-5; tentative D call: TRBD1 (5 bases). The germline V gene encodes CDR1 MDHEN and CDR2 SYDVKM. V shed 3 bases and J shed 4 bases, with 13 bases lying between them. CDR3 length: 15 amino acids. The DNA of the CDR3 is TGTGCCAGCAGTTTTGGATCAGGGCCGAATCAGCCCCAGCATTTT. Its translation: CASSFGSGPNQPQHF.

The rearrangement joins TRBV21-1 to TRBJ1-5; the D call TRBD1 from the table was never checked on the DNA. TRBV21-1 is listed as a pseudogene. This CDR3 comprises 17 residues. CDR3 amino acids: CASSDDRTDHSNQPQHF. CDR3 DNA sequence: TGTGCCAGCAGCGACGACAGGACGGACCATAGCAATCAGCCCCAGCATTTT.

The chain carries TRBV6-5 and TRBJ2-2, with 7 bases matching TRBD2. The V gene end was trimmed by 6 bases and the J gene end by 5 bases; junction bases not matched to a gene: 3. CDR3 length: 13 residues. CDR1 and CDR2 from the germline V gene are MNHEY and SVGAGI. DNA for the CDR3: TGTGCCAGCAGCCGACTAGCAACCGGGGAGCTGTTTTTT. Translation: CASSRLATGELFF.

The chain has TRBV27 and TRBJ2-3; 13 bases align to TRBD2. Germline lookup yields CDR1 MNHEY and CDR2 SMNVEV (reference sequence). The CDR3 spans 14 residues. V gave up 10 bases and J gave up 5 bases; unmatched junction bases: 6. The DNA for the CDR3 is TGTGCCAACGGACTAGCGGGAGCGGTAGATACGCAGTATTTT. Its protein is CANGLAGAVDTQYF.

V and J are TRBV11-3 and TRBJ2-3, with a weak D call TRBD2 (5 bases). CDR3 length equals 15 residues. Germline CDR1 and CDR2: SGHNT and YENEEA. V dropped 0 bases and J dropped 1 base, with 8 bases sitting between them. For the CDR3, the DNA is TGTGCCAGCAGCTTAGAAGGACTGGGCACAGATACGCAGTATTTT. Protein product: CASSLEGLGTDTQYF.

The gene calls are TRBV11-1 and TRBJ2-1, with 7 bases lining up with TRBD2. The CDR3 is 16 residues long. The V gene's germline CDR1 is SGHAT and CDR2 FQDESV (reference sequence). J lost 2 bases, V lost 5 bases, and 9 bases had no gene match. CDR3 nucleotide sequence: TGTGCCAGCAGCGTCAAAGGGAGCGGGGCCTACAATGAGCAGTTCTTC. Translating it yields CASSVKGSGAYNEQFF.

The chain has TRBV7-2 and TRBJ2-7; 9 nucleotides line up with TRBD1. The V gene end was trimmed by 3 bases and the J gene end by 3 bases; junction bases not matched to a gene: 3. The V gene's germline CDR1 is SGHTA and CDR2 FQGNSA. The CDR3 has 14 residues. CDR3 residues: CASSLGQGNYEQYF. CDR3 DNA: TGTGCCAGCAGCTTGGGACAGGGTAACTACGAGCAGTACTTC. The full variable domain, rest sourced from reference TRBV7-2 and TRBJ2-7, is GAGVSQSPSNKVTEKGKDVELRCDPISGHTALYWYRQSLGQGLEFLIYFQGNSAPDKSGLPSDRFSAERTGGSVSTLTIQRTQQEDSAVYLCASSLGQGNYEQYFGPGTRLTVT.

This chain joins TRBV7-9 and TRBJ2-7; TRBD2 agrees at 10 bases. In germline, CDR1 is SEHNR, CDR2 FQNEAQ (reference sequence). V gave up 0 bases and J gave up 7 bases; unmatched junction bases: 6. The CDR3 runs to 15 residues. This chain's CDR3 is CASSLAASGSNEQYF. The CDR3 DNA is TGTGCCAGCAGCTTAGCGGCTAGCGGGAGTAATGAGCAGTACTTC.

The chain recombines TRBV20-1 with TRBJ2-3; D is unclear. Germline loops: CDR1 DFQATT, CDR2 SNEGSKA (reference sequence). Trimming removed 0 bases at V and 6 bases at J, with 4 bases between. This CDR3 region has 11 residues. The CDR3 loop is CSARDGDTQYF. The CDR3 DNA sequence: TGCAGTGCTAGAGATGGCGATACGCAGTATTTT.

This clone has only one observation. The chain carries TRBV20-1 and TRBJ1-2; D is perhaps TRBD1 (6 bases). V lost 3 bases and J 6 bases, leaving 11 bases between the germline ends. CDR3 size: 12 residues. Germline loops: CDR1 DFQATT, CDR2 SNEGSKA (reference sequence). The chain's CDR3 is CSASSGGHGYTF. For the CDR3, the DNA is TGCAGTGCTAGTTCGGGGGGCCATGGCTACACCTTC.

The rearrangement uses TRBV10-3 and TRBJ2-5; D may be TRBD1 (7 bases). Trimming removed 6 bases from V and 2 bases from J, with 10 bases in between. CDR1 is ENHRY, CDR2 SYGVKD, per germline. This CDR3 comprises 13 residues. The CDR3 sequence: CAIRTGTQETQYF. The CDR3 DNA follows: TGTGCCATCAGGACAGGGACTCAAGAGACCCAGTACTTC.

This clone was observed a handful of times. Other DNA sequences in the sample encode the same CDR3. V gene TRBV4-1 combines with J gene TRBJ2-1; possibly TRBD2 for D (6 bases). The CDR3 has 15 amino acids. Trimming cost V 4 bases and J 6 bases, with 16 bases left between them. Germline loops: CDR1 MGHRA, CDR2 YSYEKL. The CDR3 nucleotides are TGCGCCAGCAGCCTAGAGGGGACTTGGGTCAATGAGCAGTTCTTC. As protein: CASSLEGTWVNEQFF.

V and J are TRBV5-1 and TRBJ1-1; 7 bases agree with TRBD1. This CDR3 has 14 amino acids. V shed 4 bases and J 4 bases; nucleotides not matched to a gene: 7. Germline V lookup: CDR1 SGHRS, CDR2 YFSETQ. The CDR3 DNA reads TGCGCCAGCAGCCCACGACAGGGATTCACTGAAGCTTTCTTT. It encodes CASSPRQGFTEAFF.

The chain couples TRBV7-6 to TRBJ2-2, with 11 nucleotides matching TRBD2. In germline, CDR1 is SGHVS, CDR2 FNYEAQ. CDR3 size: 16 residues. V lost 3 bases and J lost 5; bases outside the gene matches: 5. The CDR3 bases are TGTGCCAGCAGCTTGACTAGCGGGAAGACGACCGGGGAGCTGTTTTTT. Encoded protein: CASSLTSGKTTGELFF. The variable domain in full, completed from reference TRBV7-6 and TRBJ2-2, reads GAGVSQSPRYKVTKRGQDVALRCDPISGHVSLYWYRQALGQGPEFLTYFNYEAQQDKSGLPNDRFSAERPEGSISTLTIQRTEQRDSAMYRCASSLTSGKTTGELFFGEGSRLTVL.

V usage is TRBV18 and J usage is TRBJ2-2, with 8 bases that match TRBD1. Germline V gene lookup returns CDR1 KGHSH and CDR2 LQKENI. V trimming: 6 bases; J trimming: 5 bases; junction bases outside the gene matches: 11. The CDR3 is made up of 16 amino acids. The CDR3 loop is CASSSGQGRSTGELFF. CDR3 sequence (DNA): TGTGCCAGCTCCTCCGGACAGGGAAGGTCGACCGGGGAGCTGTTTTTT.

The chain has TRBV15 and TRBJ1-1; D not certain. With 3 bases removed from V and 1 base from J, the gap between germline ends came to 6 bases. Germline assignment: CDR1 LNHNV and CDR2 YYDKDF (reference sequence). The CDR3 covers 13 residues. The CDR3 sequence is CATSSRENTEAFF. For the CDR3, the DNA is TGTGCCACCAGCAGTCGGGAGAACACTGAAGCTTTCTTT.

Remarks on this clone: The same CDR3 arises from other DNA sequences in this sample as well. The chain recombines TRBV7-3 with TRBJ1-1; D unclear. CDR3 size: 13 residues. Germline lookup yields CDR1 SGHTA and CDR2 FQGTGA. V gave up 2 bases and J gave up 1 base, with 5 bases separating them. The CDR3 is CASSLGQNTEAFF. The CDR3 DNA follows: TGTGCCAGCAGCTTAGGGCAGAACACTGAAGCTTTCTTT.

The rearrangement uses TRBV7-9 and TRBJ2-5, with TRBD2 matching over 13 bases. The CDR3 has 17 residues. CDR1 and CDR2 (germline): SEHNR, FQNEAQ (reference sequence). V lost 5 bases, J lost 4 bases, and 10 bases stayed unmatched. CDR3 loop: CASSLGLAGDGVETQYF. DNA of the CDR3: TGTGCCAGCAGCCTAGGACTAGCGGGAGATGGGGTAGAGACCCAGTACTTC.

This clone was recorded only once. The chain employs TRBV27 and TRBJ2-5, with 12 bases aligning to TRBD1. This CDR3 comprises 17 residues. Germline V lookup: CDR1 MNHEY, CDR2 SMNVEV (reference sequence). The ends lost 2 bases at V and 1 base at J; junction bases unmatched: 5. The chain's CDR3 is CASSLEGQGAVQETQYF. The DNA for the CDR3 is TGTGCCAGCAGTTTAGAGGGACAGGGGGCTGTCCAAGAGACCCAGTACTTC.